These 14 T cell receptor beta chains originate from one sample sequenced in a study of blood T cell repertoires in COVID-19. Assay: immunoSEQ multiplex PCR; the TCRdb copy retains only in-frame clones and omits some. The data contain 200,000 to 250,000 clones, more than 70% of them seen just once; the ten biggest clones take up 9.5% to 15%. Sequenced input: peripheral blood. All receptors come from a human donor in a cohort sampled during active COVID-19.

Written as DNA, the CDR3 is TGTGCCAGCAGTTCCCGGACAGGGGTTAATGAAAAACTGTTTTTT. This encodes CASSSRTGVNEKLFF. This chain uses TRBV6-5 with TRBJ1-4; TRBD1 agrees at 9 bases. Germline-derived CDR1 and CDR2 are MNHEY and SVGAGI. The CDR3 is 15 residues long. J gave up 4 bases and V 4 bases, and 4 bases lay outside the gene matches.

This clone has only a few counts. The V call is TRBV6-5, the J call TRBJ1-1; D unresolved. V was trimmed by 0 bases and J by 4 bases, leaving 9 bases between them. This CDR3 is built from 14 residues. From germline, CDR1 is MNHEY and CDR2 SVGAGI. CDR3 sequence (DNA): TGTGCCAGCAGTTACTCGGCAGGTACCACTGAAGCTTTCTTT. As protein: CASSYSAGTTEAFF.

The chain couples TRBV18 to TRBJ2-2; 9 nucleotides agree with TRBD2. V trimming: 4 bases; J trimming: 4 bases; junction bases outside the gene matches: 4. Looked up from germline, CDR1 is KGHSH and CDR2 is LQKENI. CDR3 length: 15 amino acids. The chain's CDR3 is CASSQGLAGTGELFF. DNA for the CDR3: TGTGCCAGCTCACAGGGACTAGCCGGCACCGGGGAGCTGTTTTTT.

The genes are TRBV6-4 and TRBJ2-2; the D is unclear. CDR3 length: 14 amino acids. Germline V gene data show CDR1 as MRHNA and CDR2 as SNTAGT. V was cut by 6 bases and J by 1 base, with 9 bases left in between. This chain's CDR3 is CASSRSGNTGELFF. The CDR3 region has the DNA TGTGCCAGCAGCCGGTCAGGGAACACCGGGGAGCTGTTTTTT.

This clone was detected only once. The chain uses TRBV28 and TRBJ1-3, with unresolved D. Trimming shortened V by 5 bases and J by 3 bases, and 17 bases separated the two germline ends. This CDR3 region has 16 residues. Looked up from germline, CDR1 is MDHEN and CDR2 is SYDVKM. The CDR3 coding sequence is TGTGCCAGCAGTACCCACAGTCTCGGAGGTGGAAACACCATATATTTT. Translation: CASSTHSLGGGNTIYF.

This chain uses TRBV10-2 with TRBJ2-7; 8 nucleotides align to TRBD2. Germline V gene lookup returns CDR1 WSHSY and CDR2 SAAADI. The V and J ends lost 6 bases and 4 bases, in that order; junction bases with no gene match: 8. CDR3 length: 14 residues. The CDR3 protein is CASRTGLGGYEQYF. As DNA, the CDR3 is TGCGCCAGCAGAACGGGACTAGGTGGATACGAGCAGTACTTC.

This clone was counted only a few times. The chain employs TRBV5-1 and TRBJ2-2; D unresolved. Germline V gene data show CDR1 as SGHRS and CDR2 as YFSETQ. The CDR3 has 14 residues. V was shortened by 1 base and J by 1 base, with 5 bases between the two germline ends. The CDR3 spells CASSLTENTGELFF. The CDR3 DNA is TGCGCCAGCAGCTTGACAGAGAACACCGGGGAGCTGTTTTTT. The full variable domain, completed using reference TRBV5-1 and TRBJ2-2, is KAGVTQTPRYLIKTRGQQVTLSCSPISGHRSVSWYQQTPGQGLQFLFEYFSETQRNKGNFPGRFSGRQFSNSRSEMNVSTLELGDSALYLCASSLTENTGELFFGEGSRLTVL.

The chain has TRBV7-2 and TRBJ2-5; D remains ambiguous. The ends were cut back, 4 bases at V and 5 bases at J, with 11 bases in the middle. CDR3 size: 13 residues. CDR1 SGHTA and CDR2 FQGNSA come from the germline V gene. The CDR3 reads CASSSEARETQYF. DNA for the CDR3: TGTGCCAGCAGCTCGGAAGCGCGGGAGACCCAGTACTTC.

V gene TRBV2 combines with J gene TRBJ2-7; 9 bases match TRBD1. Trimming cost V 7 bases and J 1 base; bases outside gene matches: 5. CDR3 size: 14 residues. The V gene's germline CDR1 is SNHLY and CDR2 FYNNEI. The CDR3 sequence is CASTTGTGSYEQYF. CDR3 DNA sequence: TGTGCCAGCACCACCGGGACAGGGTCCTACGAGCAGTACTTC.

This chain joins TRBV7-2 and TRBJ1-5; a possible D gene is TRBD1 (5 bases). Trimming shortened V by 5 bases and J by 2 bases, and 13 bases separated the two germline ends. The CDR3 has 15 residues. Looked up from germline, CDR1 is SGHTA and CDR2 is FQGNSA. CDR3 loop: CASSPQAARNQPQHF. CDR3 bases: TGTGCCAGCAGCCCACAGGCCGCCCGCAATCAGCCCCAGCATTTT.

The chain couples TRBV7-8 to TRBJ1-1; 12 bases line up with TRBD1. Germline V gene sequence: CDR1 SGHVS, CDR2 FQNEAQ. The CDR3 spans 17 residues. The ends lost 4 bases at V and 1 base at J; junction bases unmatched: 7. The CDR3 region is CASSSGLGQGANTEAFF. Written as DNA, the CDR3 is TGTGCCAGCAGCTCCGGATTGGGACAGGGGGCGAACACTGAAGCTTTCTTT.

The chain recombines TRBV3-1 (or the pseudogene TRBV3-2) with TRBJ2-2; D might be TRBD2 (6 bases). This CDR3 is built from 13 residues. V was cut by 7 bases and J by 6 bases, with 12 bases left in between. Germline V gives CDR1 LGHDT, CDR2 YNNKEL (reference sequence). This chain's CDR3 is CASTPGVAGELFF. The CDR3 nucleotides are TGTGCCAGCACCCCGGGGGTAGCCGGGGAGCTGTTTTTT.

This clone was seen at least ten times. This sequence joins TRBV21-1 and TRBJ2-7; the table's D gene call, TRBD2, was not cross checked with the DNA. TRBV21-1 is a pseudogene. CDR3 length: 11 amino acids. The CDR3 bases are TGTGCCAGCAGCAAATTCGGGAAGCAGTACTTC. Translating it yields CASSKFGKQYF.

This clone was counted a few times. A read error may account for a junction end that differs from germline. The chain couples TRBV28 to TRBJ2-7, with D perhaps TRBD2 (5 bases). Germline loops: CDR1 MDHEN, CDR2 SYDVKM. The CDR3 is 11 residues long. CDR3 amino acids: CASSLGELQHF. Written as DNA, the CDR3 is TGTGCCAGCAGTTTGGGAGAGCTTCAGCACTTC.